These 2 T cell receptor delta chains originate from one sample sequenced in a study of Vδ1+ human thymocytes. Sequences come from RNA converted to cDNA by reverse transcription. The CDR3 regions were amplified by multiplex PCR from V-gene primers to a constant-region primer. TCRdb reapplied CATT to the multiplex PCR reads. The sample consists of some 55,000 delta-chain clones, about a sixth of them appearing once. Overall study findings and caveats: Highly polyclonal TRG and TRD repertoires with Gaussian CDR3 length distributions appeared in thymus.

These receptors are not linked to any known antigen. Sequencing input: Vdelta1+ gamma-delta thymocytes from the thymus. The subset is: FACS-sorted CD3+ TCRalphabeta- TCRVdelta1+ TCRVdelta2- thymocytes. Receptors originate from a boy younger than two who had congenital heart surgery.

V is TRDV1 and J is TRDJ1; 9 nucleotides agree with TRDD2. The CDR3 has 21 amino acids. The V gene's germline CDR1 is TSWWSYY and CDR2 QGS. Trimming removed 1 base from V and 0 bases from J; junction bases left unmatched: 18. The CDR3 sequence: CALGEPRPSYVFLGDTDKLIF. The CDR3, as DNA: TGTGCTCTTGGGGAACCGCGGCCTTCCTACGTTTTTCTGGGGGACACCGATAAACTCATCTTT.

The chain recombines TRDV1 with TRDJ1, with D perhaps matching TRDD3 (5 bases). The CDR3 is 18 residues long. Per germline, CDR1 TSWWSYY and CDR2 QGS. V dropped 2 bases and J dropped 0 bases, with 19 bases sitting between them. The CDR3 loop reads CALGEGGPPRSYTDKLIF. DNA of the CDR3: TGTGCTCTTGGGGAAGGGGGCCCACCCCGGAGTTACACCGATAAACTCATCTTT.